The clone carrying this T cell receptor (beta chain) was counted ten times or more. Its matching antigen is unknown. CDR3-region Arm-PCR and iRepertoire HTBI primers produced the TCR beta libraries. MiXCR was run by TCRdb on the multiplex PCR reads, yielding one entry per CDR3 protein. The sample lists 310,000 or so distinct CDR3 sequences, 22% seen once, with about 61% in the top ten. The ends were cut back, 4 bases at V and 2 bases at J, with 14 bases in the middle. The CDR3 covers 15 residues. Germline-derived CDR1 and CDR2 are LGHDT and YNNKEL (reference sequence). The sample comes from a study of regulatory T cells in long-lasting Graves disease. Study-wide points: Persistent disease preferred TRBV28, TRBJ1-2 and TRBJ2-5.

Time point indicated: persistent/refractory GD, antithyroid drugs over 5 years with positive TRAb. From PBMCs, RNA was extracted and then used to make the TCR library. The gene calls are TRBV3-1 and TRBJ2-5, with D possibly TRBD2 on 6 matching bases. Sequenced here: peripheral blood mononuclear cells (PBMCs), sampled when the disease was refractory, from a patient treated with antithyroid drugs. The receptor was derived from a female donor with Graves disease. For the CDR3, the DNA is TGTGCCAGCAGCCGCCGGTGGGACTTGCAAGAGACCCAGTACTTC. It specifies CASSRRWDLQETQYF.